Below, one T cell receptor beta chain is given with its context. One end of the junction is discordant with germline, which a read error may explain. Germline CDR1 is MDHEN and CDR2 is SYDVKM. The CDR3 is made up of 14 amino acids. This record comes from a study of molecular identifiers for immune sequencing clone quantification. Researchers marked CMV-specific cells with pp65 482-490 epitope streptamers and then pulled them out using anti-phycoerythrin magnetic microbeads. Sorting recovered effectors that were live, dump-negative, streptamer+ and CD45RA+CCR7-CD27-IL7Rlo. Libraries of bulk TCR were made by previously described methods (with listed TCR primers). TCRdb re-derived calls from the PCR reads in MiXCR, one entry per CDR3 protein. Of 250 to 400 distinct CDR3 sequences listed, 60% to 80% are singletons. The study, taken as a whole, reports: Highly expanded clone sizes could be underestimated by identical TCR molecules sharing a barcode. CMV-seropositive donors were the source of the CMV-specific effector cells, which reflect infection-driven expansion. For effector cells, clones above 20 RNA copies held over 98% of molecules; for naive cells, under 1%.

Sequences were obtained from CMV-specific effector CD8+ T cells from blood (PBMCs), not recorded whether cultured. The subset denotes: CMVpp65 epitope streptamer+ CD45RA+CCR7-CD27-IL7Rlo effector CD8 T cells. The gene calls are TRBV28 and TRBJ2-7, with D unclear. The source of this sequence is a human donor in good health. Some libraries in this study had Jurkat cell RNA spiked in. The CDR3 protein is CSLIRPGPVSEQSF. CDR3 DNA sequence: TGTTCCCTCATCCGGCCTGGGCCGGTCTCCGAGCAGTCCTTC.